These 5 T cell receptor beta chains originate from one sample sequenced in a study of T cell responses to AZD1222 COVID-19 vaccine. The protocol was immunoSEQ multiplex PCR, while the TCRdb copy is restricted to in-frame clones and leaves out a portion. Of roughly 180,000 clones in the sample, 90% to 95% were seen once. Sample: peripheral blood, taken 28 days after the second AZD1222 dose. Every receptor here comes from an adult who received the AZD1222 COVID-19 vaccine.

This rearrangement joins TRBV5-1 to TRBJ1-3; TRBD1 agrees at 7 bases. Trimming at V came to 4 bases and at J to 1 base, leaving 8 bases not matched to a gene. This CDR3 comprises 16 residues. Germline V gene data show CDR1 as SGHRS and CDR2 as YFSETQ. The CDR3 nucleotides are TGCGCCAGCAGCCCCGACTACAGGGGATCTGGAAACACCATATATTTT. Encoded protein: CASSPDYRGSGNTIYF.

The genes are TRBV5-4 and TRBJ1-1; perhaps TRBD1 as D (6 bases). Germline V gene data show CDR1 as SGHNT and CDR2 as YYREEE (reference sequence). V was trimmed by 4 bases and J by 5 bases, leaving 15 bases between them. This CDR3 comprises 14 residues. CDR3 nucleotide sequence: TGTGCCAGCAGCCCCGCTAGGGGGAAGACTGAAGCTTTCTTT. Its protein is CASSPARGKTEAFF. The full variable domain, rest sourced from reference TRBV5-4 and TRBJ1-1, is ETGVTQSPTHLIKTRGQQVTLRCSSQSGHNTVSWYQQALGQGPQFIFQYYREEENGRGNFPPRFSGLQFPNYSSELNVNALELDDSALYLCASSPARGKTEAFFGQGTRLTVV.

The rearrangement uses TRBV6-2 or TRBV6-3 and TRBJ2-1; TRBD2 matches at 10 bases. V was clipped by 6 bases and J by 4 bases; unmatched bases: 15. CDR1 and CDR2 (germline): MNHEY, SVGEGT. The CDR3 extends over 18 amino acids. CDR3 amino acids: CASSSTGRLAGEYNEQFF. DNA of the CDR3: TGTGCCAGCAGCTCCACAGGGAGGCTAGCGGGAGAGTACAATGAGCAGTTCTTC.

The V and J genes are TRBV2 and TRBJ2-7, with D possibly being TRBD2 (7 bases). The germline CDR1 and CDR2 sequences are SNHLY and FYNNEI. V lost 10 bases, J lost 4 bases, and 23 bases lay in between. This CDR3 is 15 amino acids long. Here the CDR3 DNA reads TGTGCCAACAACCCTCCCGGGGGGACAAAGTACGAGCAGTACTTC. Protein product: CANNPPGGTKYEQYF.

The chain recombines TRBV2 with TRBJ1-1, with D possibly TRBD1 on 6 matching bases. Looked up from germline, CDR1 is SNHLY and CDR2 is FYNNEI. CDR3 length equals 12 residues. Trimming took 10 bases from V and 4 from J, leaving 13 bases between them. CDR3 sequence (DNA): TGTGCCATCCATAGGGGGGGCACTGAAGCTTTCTTT. Protein: CAIHRGGTEAFF.